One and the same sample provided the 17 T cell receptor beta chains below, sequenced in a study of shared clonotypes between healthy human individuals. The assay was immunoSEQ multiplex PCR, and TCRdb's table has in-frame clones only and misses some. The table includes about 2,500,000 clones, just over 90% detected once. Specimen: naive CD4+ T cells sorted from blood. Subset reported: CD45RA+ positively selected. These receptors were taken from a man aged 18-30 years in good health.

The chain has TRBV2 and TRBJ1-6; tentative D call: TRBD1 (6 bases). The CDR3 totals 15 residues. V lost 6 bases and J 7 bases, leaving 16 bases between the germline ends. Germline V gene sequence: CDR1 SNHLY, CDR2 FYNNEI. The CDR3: CASRKEQGGNSPLHF. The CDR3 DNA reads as TGTGCCAGCAGGAAAGAACAGGGCGGGAATTCACCCCTCCACTTT.

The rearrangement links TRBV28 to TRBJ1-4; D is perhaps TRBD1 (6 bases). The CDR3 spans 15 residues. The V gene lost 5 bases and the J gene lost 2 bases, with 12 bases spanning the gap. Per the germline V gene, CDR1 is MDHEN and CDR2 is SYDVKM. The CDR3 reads CASSTHRATNEKLFF. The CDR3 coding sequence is TGTGCCAGCAGTACCCACAGGGCGACTAATGAAAAACTGTTTTTT. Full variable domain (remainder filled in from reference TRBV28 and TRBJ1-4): DVKVTQSSRYLVKRTGEKVFLECVQDMDHENMFWYRQDPGLGLRLIYFSYDVKMKEKGDIPEGYSVSREKKERFSLILESASTNQTSMYLCASSTHRATNEKLFFGSGTQLSVL.

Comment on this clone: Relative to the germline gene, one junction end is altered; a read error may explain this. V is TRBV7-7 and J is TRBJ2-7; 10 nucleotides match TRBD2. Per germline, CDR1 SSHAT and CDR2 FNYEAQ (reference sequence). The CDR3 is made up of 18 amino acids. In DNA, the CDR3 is TGTGCTAGCAGCTTAGTTAGGGGGTTCGGACTAGCGGTCTACGAGCAGTACTTC. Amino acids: CASSLVRGFGLAVYEQYF.

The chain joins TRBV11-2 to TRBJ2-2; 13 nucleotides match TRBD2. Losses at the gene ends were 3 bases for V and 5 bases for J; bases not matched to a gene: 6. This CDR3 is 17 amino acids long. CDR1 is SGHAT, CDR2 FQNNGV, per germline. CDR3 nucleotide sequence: TGTGCCAGCAGCTTCGGACTAGCGGGAGTCTGGACCGGGGAGCTGTTTTTT. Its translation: CASSFGLAGVWTGELFF.

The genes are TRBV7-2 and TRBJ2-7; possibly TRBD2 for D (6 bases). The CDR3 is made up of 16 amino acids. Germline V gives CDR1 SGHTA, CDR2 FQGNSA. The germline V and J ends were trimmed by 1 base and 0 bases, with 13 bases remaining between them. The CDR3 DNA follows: TGTGCCAGCAGCTTAGAGGGTAGCGGCCGCTCCTACGAGCAGTACTTC. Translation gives CASSLEGSGRSYEQYF.

The CDR3 protein is CASRRTAMTYEQYF. The CDR3 DNA reads TGTGCCAGCAGGCGGACAGCAATGACCTACGAGCAGTACTTC. The rearrangement joins TRBV2 to TRBJ2-7, with D maybe TRBD1 (6 bases). This CDR3 region has 14 residues. CDR1 is SNHLY and CDR2 is FYNNEI in the germline V gene. Trimming took 6 bases from V and 2 from J, leaving 14 bases between them.

In DNA, the CDR3 is TGTGCCATCAGTGAGTCGGACAGGGGTAACTATGGCTACACCTTC. This translates into CAISESDRGNYGYTF. This sequence joins TRBV10-3 and TRBJ1-2; TRBD1 matches at 9 bases. Germline-derived CDR1 and CDR2 are ENHRY and SYGVKD. The V segment lost 0 bases and the J segment 1 base; nucleotides outside the gene matches: 0. This CDR3 has 15 amino acids.

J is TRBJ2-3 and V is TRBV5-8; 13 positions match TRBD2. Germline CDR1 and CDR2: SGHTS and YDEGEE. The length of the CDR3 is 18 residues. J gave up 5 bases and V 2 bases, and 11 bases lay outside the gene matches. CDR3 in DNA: TGTGCCAGCAGCTTCTTCCGTGGACTAGCGGGGGTACTAGATACGCAGTATTTT. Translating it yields CASSFFRGLAGVLDTQYF.

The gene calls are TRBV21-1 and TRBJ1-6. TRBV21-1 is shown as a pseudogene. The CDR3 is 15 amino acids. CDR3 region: CASMGGQGLDSPLHF. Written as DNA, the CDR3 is TGTGCCAGCATGGGGGGGCAGGGATTAGATTCACCCCTCCACTTT.

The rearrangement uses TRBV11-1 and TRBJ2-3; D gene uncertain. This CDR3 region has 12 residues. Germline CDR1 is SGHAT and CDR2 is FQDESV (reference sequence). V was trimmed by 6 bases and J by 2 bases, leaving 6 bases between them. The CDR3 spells CASRTSTDTQYF. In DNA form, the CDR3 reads TGTGCCAGCAGGACGTCCACAGATACGCAGTATTTT.

The CDR3 nucleotides read TGTGCCAGCCAAGGTGAGCTGTATTCACCCCTCCACTTT. It translates to CASQGELYSPLHF. J is TRBJ1-6 and V is TRBV2, with D hard to call. V lost 8 bases and J 8 bases, leaving 13 bases between the germline ends. This CDR3 has 13 amino acids. The germline CDR1 and CDR2 sequences are SNHLY and FYNNEI.

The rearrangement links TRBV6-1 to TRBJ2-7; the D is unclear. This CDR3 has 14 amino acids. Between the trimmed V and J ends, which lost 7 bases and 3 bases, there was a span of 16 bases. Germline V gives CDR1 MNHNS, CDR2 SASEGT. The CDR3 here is CASIVFGLNYEQYF. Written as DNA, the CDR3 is TGTGCCAGCATTGTCTTCGGGCTAAACTACGAGCAGTACTTC.

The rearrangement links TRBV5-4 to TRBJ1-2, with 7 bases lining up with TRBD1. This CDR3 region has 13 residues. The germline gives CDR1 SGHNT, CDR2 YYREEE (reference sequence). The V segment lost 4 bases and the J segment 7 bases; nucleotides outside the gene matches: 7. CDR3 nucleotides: TGTGCCAGCAGCGGTGACAGGGTTGGTGGCTACACCTTC. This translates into CASSGDRVGGYTF.

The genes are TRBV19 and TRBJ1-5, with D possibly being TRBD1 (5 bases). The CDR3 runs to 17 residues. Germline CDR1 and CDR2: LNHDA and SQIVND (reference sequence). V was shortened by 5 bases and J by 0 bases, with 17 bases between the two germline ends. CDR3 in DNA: TGTGCCAGTAGTCCCAGACTCCCTGGGGCTAGCAATCAGCCCCAGCATTTT. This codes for CASSPRLPGASNQPQHF.

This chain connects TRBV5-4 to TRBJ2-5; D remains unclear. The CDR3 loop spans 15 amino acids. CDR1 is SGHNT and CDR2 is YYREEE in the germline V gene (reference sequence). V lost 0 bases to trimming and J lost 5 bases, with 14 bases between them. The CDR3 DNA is TGTGCCAGCAGCTTGGGGGGAAATTTCGGGGAGACCCAGTACTTC. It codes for CASSLGGNFGETQYF.

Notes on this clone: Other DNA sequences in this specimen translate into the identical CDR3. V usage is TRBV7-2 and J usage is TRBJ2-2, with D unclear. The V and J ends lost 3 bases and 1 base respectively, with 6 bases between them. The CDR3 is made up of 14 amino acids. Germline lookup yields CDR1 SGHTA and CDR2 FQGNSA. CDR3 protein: CASSFNWNTGELFF. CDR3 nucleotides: TGTGCCAGCAGCTTTAACTGGAACACCGGGGAGCTGTTTTTT.

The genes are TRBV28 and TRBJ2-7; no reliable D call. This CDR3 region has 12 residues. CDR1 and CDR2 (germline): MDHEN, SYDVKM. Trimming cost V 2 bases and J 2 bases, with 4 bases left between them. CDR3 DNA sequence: TGTGCCAGCAGTTTAATAGCCTACGAGCAGTACTTC. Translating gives CASSLIAYEQYF.